These 15 T cell receptor beta chains share one sample of origin, sequenced in a study of blood T cell repertoires in COVID-19. The table came from immunoSEQ multiplex PCR; TCRdb's copy has only in-frame clones and leaves some out. Found here are 250,000 to 300,000 clones, roughly 88% of them singletons; the top ten hold 8% to 13%. Sequencing input: peripheral blood. Source of these receptors: a woman between 65 and 79 years old with acute or convalescent COVID-19.

V and J are TRBV7-3 and TRBJ2-3, with 10 bases identical to TRBD2. V gave up 5 bases and J gave up 0 bases; unmatched junction bases: 2. The CDR3 extends over 15 amino acids. The germline V gene has CDR1 SGHTA and CDR2 FQGTGA. This CDR3 is CASSKLAGSTDTQYF. The CDR3 coding sequence is TGTGCCAGCAGCAAACTAGCGGGGAGCACAGATACGCAGTATTTT.

V and J are TRBV24-1 and TRBJ1-1; weak D call: TRBD1 (6 bases). The length of the CDR3 is 13 residues. V was shortened by 7 bases and J by 2 bases, with 10 bases between the two germline ends. CDR1 is KGHDR, CDR2 SFDVKD, per germline. CDR3 DNA: TGTGCCACCAGGCAGACAGGAAACACTGAAGCTTTCTTT. Protein: CATRQTGNTEAFF.

The chain combines TRBV12-3 or TRBV12-4 with TRBJ1-1; no firm D call. V lost 8 bases to trimming and J lost 0 bases, with 10 bases between them. CDR3 length: 13 residues. The CDR3 nucleotides are TGTGCCAGCGCCGCAGTCATGAACACTGAAGCTTTCTTT. It is translated as CASAAVMNTEAFF.

A single count supports this clone. J is TRBJ1-2 and V is TRBV6-2 or TRBV6-3, with a tentative D call TRBD1 (5 bases). Germline loops: CDR1 MNHEY, CDR2 SVGEGT. This CDR3 contains 13 residues. V shed 0 bases and J shed 4 bases, with 6 bases lying between them. The CDR3 region has the DNA TGTGCCAGCAGTTACTCGGGGGGCTATGGCTACACCTTC. Its protein product is CASSYSGGYGYTF.

The V call is TRBV5-1, the J call TRBJ1-6; D remains ambiguous. CDR3 length: 16 residues. V was cut by 0 bases and J by 2 bases, with 9 bases left in between. Germline V gene data show CDR1 as SGHRS and CDR2 as YFSETQ. In DNA, the CDR3 is TGCGCCAGCAGCTTGGTTGGAGGGACCTATAATTCACCCCTCCACTTT. Encoded protein: CASSLVGGTYNSPLHF.

This clone was observed once. The chain employs TRBV7-8 and TRBJ2-3; 11 bases map to TRBD2. The CDR3 is 15 amino acids. The germline gives CDR1 SGHVS, CDR2 FQNEAQ. J lost 4 bases, V lost 0 bases, and 0 bases had no gene match. CDR3 sequence reads: CASSLASGGADTQYF. The CDR3 bases are TGTGCCAGCAGCTTAGCTAGCGGGGGGGCAGATACGCAGTATTTT.

CDR3 coding DNA: TGTGCCAGCAGCCCCCGACAGGGGGGCAACTATGGCTACACCTTC. It translates to CASSPRQGGNYGYTF. The chain joins TRBV7-2 to TRBJ1-2; 9 bases fit TRBD1. CDR1 is SGHTA, CDR2 FQGNSA, per germline. Trimming removed 5 bases from V and 2 bases from J; junction bases left unmatched: 6. The CDR3 covers 15 residues.

The V and J genes are TRBV5-8 and TRBJ1-5, with a possible D match to TRBD1 (5 bases). This CDR3 region has 13 residues. Between the trimmed V and J ends, which lost 1 base and 7 bases, there was a span of 9 bases. Germline-derived CDR1 and CDR2 are SGHTS and YDEGEE. This chain's CDR3 is CASSLQEGQPQHF. CDR3 nucleotides: TGTGCCAGCAGCTTGCAGGAGGGGCAGCCCCAGCATTTT.

This chain links TRBV5-1 with TRBJ2-2, with a weak D call TRBD1 (6 bases). There are 15 residues in the CDR3. Deletions cut 3 bases from V and 6 bases from J, with 15 bases between. CDR1 is SGHRS and CDR2 is YFSETQ in the germline V gene. The CDR3 is CASSSRQGSAGELFF. CDR3 nucleotide sequence: TGCGCCAGCAGCTCTCGGCAGGGGTCGGCCGGGGAGCTGTTTTTT.

This clone was counted many times. CDR3 coding DNA: TGTGCCAGCGCCGTGACAGGGAATTCACCCCTCCACTTT. Translated, it gives CASAVTGNSPLHF. V gene TRBV9 combines with J gene TRBJ1-6; 7 nucleotides match TRBD1. The trim removed 7 bases at V and 7 bases at J, leaving 5 bases unmatched. The germline V gene has CDR1 SGDLS and CDR2 YYNGEE. The CDR3 has 13 residues.

The chain couples TRBV21-1 to TRBJ2-5; the D segment call TRBD1 is taken from the table without a DNA check. TRBV21-1 is marked as a pseudogene. The CDR3 runs 16 residues. The CDR3 DNA reads as TGTGCCAGCAGCCCCCACAGCCCAATTATTCAAGAGACCCAGTACTTC. The encoded protein is CASSPHSPIIQETQYF.

The rearrangement uses TRBV27 and TRBJ1-1; TRBD1 matches at 7 bases. The J segment lost 4 bases and the V segment lost 3 bases, leaving 2 bases of the junction unmatched. Per germline, CDR1 MNHEY and CDR2 SMNVEV (reference sequence). The CDR3 extends over 13 amino acids. DNA of the CDR3: TGTGCCAGCAGTTTTACAGGGGCCACTGAAGCTTTCTTT. Its translation is CASSFTGATEAFF.

J is TRBJ1-6 and V is TRBV30, with D perhaps TRBD1 (5 bases). Trimming shortened V by 1 base and J by 10 bases, and 11 bases separated the two germline ends. There are 13 residues in the CDR3. Germline loops: CDR1 GTSNPN, CDR2 SVGIG (reference sequence). CDR3 coding DNA: TGTGCCTGGAGTGCTCAGGGTTACTCACCCCTCCACTTT. Protein product: CAWSAQGYSPLHF.

This chain links TRBV19 with TRBJ2-7; D perhaps matches TRBD2 (7 bases). This CDR3 has 14 residues. The germline gives CDR1 LNHDA, CDR2 SQIVND (reference sequence). The V gene lost 6 bases and the J gene lost 2 bases, with 14 bases spanning the gap. The CDR3 DNA is TGTGCCAGTAGACCCGCGGGGGCGGCCTACGAGCAGTACTTC. Translated, it gives CASRPAGAAYEQYF.

The chain uses TRBV5-1 and TRBJ1-4, with D unresolved. The V end lost 0 bases, the J end lost 3 bases, and 9 bases lay between the germline ends. This CDR3 is 15 amino acids long. Per the germline V gene, CDR1 is SGHRS and CDR2 is YFSETQ. The CDR3 region has the DNA TGCGCCAGCAGCTTGGCGGGCGGGTCTAATGAAAAACTGTTTTTT. Residues: CASSLAGGSNEKLFF.